Following are 7 T cell receptor beta chains from one sample sequenced in a study of OX40 agonist ivuxolimab in advanced cancers. The method was immunoSEQ multiplex PCR; TCRdb's version includes in-frame clones alone and lacks a portion of them. Altogether about 45,000 clones are present, just over 90% being singletons, with the ten largest covering around a fifth. The source material was CD4+ or CD8+ T cells sorted from blood, sampled in a trial of the OX40 agonist ivuxolimab. The receptors originated from an adult with an advanced solid tumor such as melanoma, head and neck, liver or kidney cancer.

V and J are TRBV5-1 and TRBJ1-1, with D possibly matching TRBD1 (5 bases). The V end was cut by 0 bases, the J end by 4 bases, with 7 bases between. There are 13 residues in the CDR3. Germline V gene sequence: CDR1 SGHRS, CDR2 YFSETQ. CDR3 protein: CASSLGGGTEAFF. The CDR3 DNA follows: TGCGCCAGCAGCTTGGGTGGGGGCACTGAAGCTTTCTTT.

This sequence joins TRBV28 and TRBJ2-1; possible D gene TRBD1, 5 bases. Germline lookup yields CDR1 MDHEN and CDR2 SYDVKM. The CDR3 is 12 amino acids. Trimming left V 3 bases short and J 9 bases short, with 9 bases between. The CDR3 sequence is CASSLGTGEQFF. In DNA form, the CDR3 reads TGTGCCAGCAGTTTGGGAACAGGTGAGCAGTTCTTC. Based on the CDR3 plus reference TRBV28 and TRBJ2-1, the full variable domain is DVKVTQSSRYLVKRTGEKVFLECVQDMDHENMFWYRQDPGLGLRLIYFSYDVKMKEKGDIPEGYSVSREKKERFSLILESASTNQTSMYLCASSLGTGEQFFGPGTRLTVL.

The rearrangement uses TRBV19 and TRBJ2-1, with TRBD1 matching over 9 bases. The CDR3 runs 15 residues. CDR1 is LNHDA and CDR2 is SQIVND in the germline V gene (reference sequence). V was clipped by 3 bases and J by 4 bases; unmatched bases: 4. DNA of the CDR3: TGTGCCAGTAGTATTACAGGGGGCTTATACAATGAGCAGTTCTTC. This sequence encodes CASSITGGLYNEQFF.

The rearrangement joins TRBV7-8 to TRBJ2-2, with unresolved D. The CDR3 totals 12 residues. Germline CDR1 reads SGHVS; CDR2 reads FQNEAQ. CDR3 sequence (DNA): TGTGTTGGCCGGGTGCGAACCGGGGAGCTGTTTTTT. Its translation is CVGRVRTGELFF.

The rearrangement joins TRBV19 to TRBJ2-1; D gene ambiguous. CDR3 size: 11 residues. The V gene lost 5 bases and the J gene lost 6 bases, with 5 bases spanning the gap. Germline V lookup: CDR1 LNHDA, CDR2 SQIVND (reference sequence). CDR3 in DNA: TGTGCCAGTAGTCCCGGCAATGAGCAGTTCTTC. Translated, it gives CASSPGNEQFF.

The gene calls are TRBV4-1 and TRBJ1-5, with 8 bases that match TRBD1. Trimming took 0 bases from V and 4 from J; bases not matched to a gene: 8. The CDR3 contains 17 residues. Germline V gene lookup returns CDR1 MGHRA and CDR2 YSYEKL. In nucleotides, the CDR3 is TGCGCCAGCAGCCAAGAAGGGGGACAGGCCTTTAATCAGCCCCAGCATTTT. Its protein is CASSQEGGQAFNQPQHF.

With respect to this clone: Germline and junction disagree at one end, which may indicate a read error. This chain joins TRBV7-7 and TRBJ2-7; 11 bases are shared with TRBD1. The germline V gene encodes CDR1 SSHAT and CDR2 FNYEAQ (reference sequence). CDR3 length: 13 residues. The CDR3 loop reads CASSAGTGGEQYF. The CDR3 coding sequence is TGTGCTAGCAGCGCCGGGACAGGGGGTGAACAGTACTTC.